The 29 T cell receptor beta chains listed next were all sequenced from one sample in a study of blood T cell repertoires in COVID-19. The assay was immunoSEQ multiplex PCR, and TCRdb's table has in-frame clones only and misses some. Found here are just over 350,000 clones, roughly 90% of them singletons; the top ten hold about 7%. The source material was peripheral blood. The receptors stem from a woman aged 55-70 years with COVID-19, enrolled during active disease.

V gene TRBV2 combines with J gene TRBJ2-5, with a weak D call TRBD2 (6 bases). The CDR3 contains 14 residues. Per the germline V gene, CDR1 is SNHLY and CDR2 is FYNNEI. Trimming removed 10 bases from V and 2 bases from J, with 17 bases in between. CDR3 amino acids: CATKVNAGQETQYF. The CDR3 nucleotides read TGTGCCACCAAGGTCAACGCGGGGCAAGAGACCCAGTACTTC.

The chain uses TRBV18 and TRBJ2-7; D call uncertain. Germline V gene lookup returns CDR1 KGHSH and CDR2 LQKENI. V was shortened by 2 bases and J by 3 bases, with 11 bases between the two germline ends. This CDR3 has 14 amino acids. The CDR3 DNA follows: TGTGCCAGCTCACCAGCCTCGCAGAACTACGAGCAGTACTTC. Amino acid sequence: CASSPASQNYEQYF.

This chain links TRBV7-2 with TRBJ1-1; TRBD1 might be the D (5 bases). The CDR3 consists of 15 residues. Germline CDR1 is SGHTA and CDR2 is FQGNSA. Trimming took 6 bases from V and 2 from J, leaving 16 bases between them. Here the CDR3 DNA reads TGTGCCAGCAGGTTGGACACAGGTGACAACACTGAAGCTTTCTTT. Translated, it gives CASRLDTGDNTEAFF.

The chain has TRBV28 and TRBJ2-7, with TRBD1 identical over 11 bases. V was clipped by 5 bases and J by 9 bases; unmatched bases: 15. CDR1 MDHEN and CDR2 SYDVKM come from the germline V gene. The CDR3 loop spans 16 amino acids. CDR3 loop: CASSAGTGGDLRVQYF. The CDR3 DNA follows: TGTGCCAGCAGTGCGGGGACAGGGGGAGACCTACGAGTGCAGTACTTC.

The chain recombines TRBV7-2 with TRBJ2-4; no clear D. V lost 1 base and J 7 bases, leaving 14 bases between the germline ends. The length of the CDR3 is 15 residues. Germline-derived CDR1 and CDR2 are SGHTA and FQGNSA. As DNA, the CDR3 is TGTGCCAGCAGCTTAGACGGTATCGTCGGGAACATTCAGTACTTC. The encoded protein is CASSLDGIVGNIQYF.

V is TRBV5-8 and J is TRBJ2-4; the D gene is possibly TRBD1 (5 bases). The CDR3 spans 13 residues. The germline V gene encodes CDR1 SGHTS and CDR2 YDEGEE. V lost 5 bases and J lost 8, with 14 bases in between. This CDR3 reads CASSLSREHIQYF. The CDR3 nucleotides read TGTGCCAGCAGTTTAAGCAGGGAACACATTCAGTACTTC.

CDR3 DNA sequence: TGCGCCAGCAGCGCGACAGCTCAGGGCAACACTGAAGCTTTCTTT. It specifies CASSATAQGNTEAFF. The chain has TRBV5-1 and TRBJ1-1, with D possibly TRBD1 on 5 matching bases. Germline CDR1 SGHRS, CDR2 YFSETQ. Deletions cut 4 bases from V and 2 bases from J, with 15 bases between. The CDR3 length is 15 residues.

The rearrangement uses TRBV6-5 and TRBJ1-2; 9 bases line up with TRBD1. Germline V gene sequence: CDR1 MNHEY, CDR2 SVGAGI. J gave up 4 bases and V 6 bases, and 9 bases lay outside the gene matches. The CDR3 consists of 15 residues. CDR3 in amino acids: CASRQQGAGGYGYTF. As DNA, the CDR3 is TGTGCCAGCAGGCAACAGGGGGCTGGAGGCTATGGCTACACCTTC.

This chain uses TRBV6-5 with TRBJ1-3; D is unclear. Germline lookup yields CDR1 MNHEY and CDR2 SVGAGI. CDR3 length equals 16 residues. V lost 4 bases to trimming and J lost 1 base, with 14 bases between them. The CDR3 loop is CASSSTRLMSGNTIYF. The CDR3 region has the DNA TGTGCCAGCAGTTCGACCCGACTCATGTCTGGAAACACCATATATTTT.

This sequence joins TRBV7-2 and TRBJ1-2; D is undetermined. Germline CDR1 SGHTA, CDR2 FQGNSA. The CDR3 sequence is 12 residues long. V lost 1 base and J lost 10, with 10 bases in between. The CDR3 coding sequence is TGTGCCAGCAGCTTAGTTGGACTTTTCTACACCTTC. This gives the protein CASSLVGLFYTF.

The chain has TRBV6-5 and TRBJ1-2; a weak D match, TRBD1 (6 bases). This CDR3 region has 11 residues. Germline CDR1 is MNHEY and CDR2 is SVGAGI. V lost 9 bases and J 8 bases, leaving 13 bases between the germline ends. The CDR3 DNA sequence: TGTGCCAGTAATGGGGGCGACGGCTACACCTTC. Protein sequence: CASNGGDGYTF.

The chain joins TRBV12-3 or TRBV12-4 to TRBJ2-4; no reliable D call. The CDR3 has 12 amino acids. Trimming removed 2 bases from V and 9 bases from J, with 8 bases in between. The CDR3 loop reads CASSLRLGIQYF. In DNA form, the CDR3 reads TGTGCCAGCAGTTTAAGACTGGGCATTCAGTACTTC.

The chain links TRBV6-5 to TRBJ1-1; D gene ambiguous. The CDR3 is 15 residues long. Deletions cut 5 bases from V and 1 base from J, with 14 bases between. Germline V gene lookup returns CDR1 MNHEY and CDR2 SVGAGI. The CDR3 protein is CASSTAPLGNTEAFF. The CDR3 DNA reads TGTGCCAGCAGTACCGCCCCCCTCGGGAACACTGAAGCTTTCTTT.

V and J are TRBV9 and TRBJ1-4, with D tentatively TRBD1 (6 bases). The CDR3 has 14 residues. V gave up 2 bases and J gave up 6 bases, with 11 bases separating them. CDR1 is SGDLS and CDR2 is YYNGEE in the germline V gene. CDR3 bases: TGTGCCAGCAGCGTTGAACAGGGTGATGAAAAACTGTTTTTT. It yields the protein CASSVEQGDEKLFF. The full variable domain, with the rest looked up from reference TRBV9 and TRBJ1-4, is DSGVTQTPKHLITATGQRVTLRCSPRSGDLSVYWYQQSLDQGLQFLIQYYNGEERAKGNILERFSAQQFPDLHSELNLSSLELGDSALYFCASSVEQGDEKLFFGSGTQLSVL.

This CDR3 reads CAIRWQGGSYEQYF. CDR3 bases: TGTGCCATCAGGTGGCAGGGAGGCTCCTACGAGCAGTACTTC. The chain is built from TRBV10-3 and TRBJ2-7, with D maybe TRBD2 (6 bases). The CDR3 extends over 14 amino acids. Germline V gene data show CDR1 as ENHRY and CDR2 as SYGVKD. V was shortened by 6 bases and J by 0 bases, with 12 bases between the two germline ends.

V usage is TRBV7-6 and J usage is TRBJ2-7, with D unclear. Trimming removed 1 base at V and 0 bases at J, with 10 bases between. Per the germline V gene, CDR1 is SGHVS and CDR2 is FNYEAQ. The CDR3 sequence is 15 residues long. Here the CDR3 reads CASSLGSLSSYEQYF. CDR3 coding DNA: TGTGCCAGCAGCTTAGGATCATTGAGCTCCTACGAGCAGTACTTC.

The chain links TRBV6-5 to TRBJ2-1, with D hard to call. The CDR3 extends over 14 amino acids. Germline V gives CDR1 MNHEY, CDR2 SVGAGI. V lost 7 bases and J lost 0, with 10 bases in between. The CDR3 DNA is TGTGCCAGCACTACCGAGAGCTCCTACAATGAGCAGTTCTTC. Translation gives CASTTESSYNEQFF.

The gene calls are TRBV15 and TRBJ2-5; no clear D. CDR3 length: 15 residues. Germline V gives CDR1 LNHNV, CDR2 YYDKDF (reference sequence). Trimming cost V 5 bases and J 4 bases, with 17 bases left between them. The CDR3 nucleotides read TGTGCCACCAGCGCCCCCCGAGGATCGAGAGAGACCCAGTACTTC. Translation: CATSAPRGSRETQYF.

The rearrangement joins TRBV7-6 to TRBJ1-2; no reliable D call. Germline V gives CDR1 SGHVS, CDR2 FNYEAQ. Trimming took 1 base from V and 10 from J, leaving 13 bases between them. The CDR3 has 13 residues. CDR3 loop: CASSLDNSQDYTF. In DNA, the CDR3 is TGTGCCAGCAGCTTAGACAACAGCCAGGACTACACCTTC. The full variable domain, completed using reference TRBV7-6 and TRBJ1-2, is GAGVSQSPRYKVTKRGQDVALRCDPISGHVSLYWYRQALGQGPEFLTYFNYEAQQDKSGLPNDRFSAERPEGSISTLTIQRTEQRDSAMYRCASSLDNSQDYTFGSGTRLTVV.

The chain employs TRBV6-5 and TRBJ1-2, with a weak D call TRBD1 (5 bases). The CDR3 is 13 residues long. V lost 8 bases to trimming and J lost 4 bases, with 14 bases between them. Germline V gene lookup returns CDR1 MNHEY and CDR2 SVGAGI. The CDR3 region has the DNA TGTGCCAGCGGCTACGGGGGGGGCTATGGCTACACCTTC. Its protein product is CASGYGGGYGYTF.

J is TRBJ1-1 and V is TRBV11-2; TRBD1 aligns across 8 bases. Germline V gene lookup returns CDR1 SGHAT and CDR2 FQNNGV. This CDR3 contains 15 residues. Trimming took 4 bases from V and 5 from J; bases not matched to a gene: 9. In DNA form, the CDR3 reads TGTGCCAGCAGCTCCGCGAAACAGGGGGTGACTGAAGCTTTCTTT. The encoded protein is CASSSAKQGVTEAFF.

The CDR3 here is CASSPHGRTGKTQYF. The CDR3 region has the DNA TGTGCCAGCAGCCCCCACGGGCGGACAGGGAAGACCCAGTACTTC. The rearrangement joins TRBV7-2 to TRBJ2-5; 8 bases agree with TRBD1. The junction had 11 bases not matched to a gene; V was cut back by 5 bases and J by 6 bases. From germline, CDR1 is SGHTA and CDR2 FQGNSA. The CDR3 spans 15 residues.

The chain uses TRBV29-1 and TRBJ2-1; 11 nucleotides agree with TRBD2. CDR3 length: 17 residues. CDR1 is SQVTM and CDR2 is ANQGSEA in the germline V gene. After removal of 1 base from V and 0 bases from J, the junction contained 5 bases not matched to a gene. CDR3 DNA sequence: TGCAGCGTTGAAGGCACTAGCGGGGGAAGCTCCTACAATGAGCAGTTCTTC. Its protein product is CSVEGTSGGSSYNEQFF.

The rearrangement links TRBV6-6 to TRBJ1-5; TRBD1 matches 7 bases. The CDR3 totals 13 residues. Germline trimming cut 6 bases from V and 6 bases from J; bases unmatched to any gene: 5. Looked up from germline, CDR1 is MNHNY and CDR2 is SVGAGI (reference sequence). CDR3 in amino acids: CASSPTGSQPQHF. The CDR3 coding sequence is TGTGCCAGCAGCCCGACAGGGTCTCAGCCCCAGCATTTT.

The chain combines TRBV3-1 (or the pseudogene TRBV3-2) with TRBJ2-5; 11 bases align to TRBD2. Germline V gene lookup returns CDR1 LGHDT and CDR2 YNNKEL (reference sequence). This CDR3 region has 14 residues. Trimming cost V 6 bases and J 7 bases; bases outside gene matches: 7. This CDR3 reads CASRPPTSGGTQYF. The CDR3 nucleotides read TGTGCCAGCAGACCCCCAACTAGCGGGGGGACCCAGTACTTC.

This chain uses TRBV25-1 with TRBJ2-7, with 11 nucleotides matching TRBD1. Germline CDR1 is MGHDK and CDR2 is SYGVNS. The V gene end was trimmed by 2 bases and the J gene end by 4 bases; junction bases not matched to a gene: 7. This CDR3 contains 16 residues. In nucleotides, the CDR3 is TGTGCCAGCAGTGAAGCCCCCGGGACAGGGGGTTACGAGCAGTACTTC. This translates into CASSEAPGTGGYEQYF.

The chain carries TRBV4-2 and TRBJ1-1, with TRBD1 as a possible D gene (6 bases). Trimming shortened V by 4 bases and J by 4 bases, and 10 bases separated the two germline ends. This CDR3 contains 13 residues. Germline values: CDR1 LGHNA, CDR2 YNFKEQ. CDR3 loop: CASSPSGATEAFF. CDR3 nucleotide sequence: TGTGCCAGCAGCCCTTCAGGGGCCACTGAAGCTTTCTTT.

This clone occurred once. The chain has TRBV2 and TRBJ2-7; 8 nucleotides line up with TRBD1. The V and J ends lost 2 bases and 1 base, in that order; junction bases with no gene match: 16. The CDR3 loop spans 19 amino acids. Germline CDR1 is SNHLY and CDR2 is FYNNEI. The CDR3: CASSESAPTGAPRSYEQYF. The DNA for the CDR3 is TGTGCCAGCAGTGAATCAGCCCCGACAGGGGCGCCCCGTTCCTACGAGCAGTACTTC.

The chain uses TRBV12-3 or TRBV12-4 and TRBJ1-2; 8 bases map to TRBD1. V lost 5 bases, J lost 7 bases, and 6 bases stayed unmatched. The CDR3 loop spans 13 amino acids. DNA for the CDR3: TGTGCCAGCAGTACCCAGGGGGCCGGTGGCTACACCTTC. Translated, it gives CASSTQGAGGYTF.